This entry features one TCR beta chain sequence. The sample belongs to a study of shared clonotypes between healthy human individuals. The method was immunoSEQ multiplex PCR; TCRdb's version includes in-frame clones alone and lacks a portion of them. The table shows roughly 2 million clones, with 90% to 95% occurring only once. Per germline, CDR1 GTSNPN and CDR2 SVGIG (reference sequence). This CDR3 region has 14 residues. The junction had 4 bases not matched to a gene; V was cut back by 1 base and J by 5 bases. The sample taken for sequencing was naive CD4+ T cells sorted from blood. Subset indicated: CD45RA+ positively selected. This TCR derives from a man aged 18 to 29 in good health. The gene calls are TRBV30 and TRBJ1-2, with 10 bases lining up with TRBD1. The CDR3 nucleotides are TGTGCCTGGAGTGGACAGGGGGCGGTTTATGGCTACACCTTC. Translation: CAWSGQGAVYGYTF. Supplemented by reference TRBV30 and TRBJ1-2, the full variable domain reads SQTIHQWPATLVQPVGSPLSLECTVEGTSNPNLYWYRQAAGRGLQLLFYSVGIGQISSEVPQNLSASRPQDRQFILSSKKLLLSDSGFYLCAWSGQGAVYGYTFGSGTRLTVV.